The 15 T cell receptor beta chains reported below all come from one sample, sequenced in a study of blood T cell repertoires in COVID-19. Assay used: immunoSEQ multiplex PCR; TCRdb lists only in-frame clones, some missing. The table shows 300,000 to 350,000 clones, with approximately 85% occurring only once. Input material: PBMCs or T cells enriched from blood (not recorded which). These receptor sequences come from a man in his thirties or forties who had recovered from COVID-19.

J is TRBJ1-1 and V is TRBV3-1 (or the pseudogene TRBV3-2); the D gene is possibly TRBD1 (5 bases). Deletions cut 4 bases from V and 5 bases from J, with 11 bases between. This CDR3 has 13 residues. CDR1 LGHDT and CDR2 YNNKEL come from the germline V gene (reference sequence). The CDR3 spells CASSPSGGTEAFF. The CDR3 bases are TGTGCCAGCAGCCCCTCCGGGGGTACTGAAGCTTTCTTT.

This sequence joins TRBV30 and TRBJ1-2; the D is unclear. The V end lost 3 bases, the J end lost 7 bases, and 12 bases lay between the germline ends. Looked up from germline, CDR1 is GTSNPN and CDR2 is SVGIG (reference sequence). This CDR3 contains 12 residues. The CDR3: CAWSGRPIGYTF. The CDR3 DNA reads as TGTGCCTGGAGCGGCAGGCCGATTGGCTACACCTTC.

This chain joins TRBV7-2 and TRBJ1-1; D possibly corresponds to TRBD1 (5 bases). CDR1 and CDR2 from the germline V gene are SGHTA and FQGNSA. CDR3 length: 14 amino acids. Trimming shortened V by 1 base and J by 1 base, and 7 bases separated the two germline ends. Here the CDR3 DNA reads TGTGCCAGCAGCTTAGATGGACAGAACACTGAAGCTTTCTTT. This gives the protein CASSLDGQNTEAFF. Drawing the rest from reference TRBV7-2 and TRBJ1-1, the complete variable domain is GAGVSQSPSNKVTEKGKDVELRCDPISGHTALYWYRQSLGQGLEFLIYFQGNSAPDKSGLPSDRFSAERTGGSVSTLTIQRTQQEDSAVYLCASSLDGQNTEAFFGQGTRLTVV.

The gene calls are TRBV4-3 and TRBJ1-4; 8 nucleotides align to TRBD1. CDR1 and CDR2 (germline): LGHNA, YSLEER. With 0 bases clipped from V and 8 bases from J, the junction kept 14 bases outside the gene matches. The CDR3 is made up of 18 amino acids. The CDR3 region has the DNA TGCGCCAGCAGCCAAGATGCACAGGGGGGTCGACAGGGGGAAAAACTGTTTTTT. The encoded protein is CASSQDAQGGRQGEKLFF.

Note on this clone: A much larger clone lies a single base off, so this may be a read error. The chain couples TRBV19 to TRBJ1-6; D unresolved. There are 14 residues in the CDR3. The V gene's germline CDR1 is LNHDA and CDR2 SQIVND (reference sequence). The CDR3 spells CASTSDSYNSSLHF. CDR3 nucleotides: TGTGCCAGTACCAGCGACTCCTATAATTCATCCCTCCACTTT.

In nucleotides, the CDR3 is TGTGCCAGCAGCCCTCGCGGGGGGATTAGAGGGGGTTACGAGCAGTACTTC. Translated, it gives CASSPRGGIRGGYEQYF. V usage is TRBV6-2 or TRBV6-3 and J usage is TRBJ2-7; 8 nucleotides match TRBD2. Germline CDR1 is MNHEY and CDR2 is SVGEGT. V trimming: 6 bases; J trimming: 4 bases; junction bases outside the gene matches: 17. The CDR3 spans 17 residues.

V and J are TRBV7-3 and TRBJ1-5; D is possibly TRBD1 (5 bases). V was cut by 1 base and J by 5 bases, with 6 bases left in between. The germline CDR1 and CDR2 sequences are SGHTA and FQGTGA. The CDR3 is 13 amino acids. The CDR3: CASSLRGDQPQHF. The DNA of the CDR3 is TGTGCCAGCAGCTTAAGGGGGGATCAGCCCCAGCATTTT.

The rearrangement joins TRBV19 to TRBJ2-1; D gene uncertain. Trimming removed 7 bases from V and 5 bases from J, with 6 bases in between. CDR3 length: 11 residues. CDR1 is LNHDA and CDR2 is SQIVND in the germline V gene (reference sequence). Here the CDR3 DNA reads TGTGCCAGTAACCGGGACAATGAGCAGTTCTTC. Translation gives CASNRDNEQFF.

The CDR3 sequence: CASTPTGTAFTNGYTF. CDR3 nucleotide sequence: TGTGCCAGTACACCTACCGGGACAGCGTTTACTAATGGCTACACCTTC. This chain joins TRBV19 and TRBJ1-2; 7 positions agree with TRBD1. The length of the CDR3 is 16 residues. The germline CDR1 and CDR2 sequences are LNHDA and SQIVND (reference sequence). The junction had 17 bases not matched to a gene; V was cut back by 7 bases and J by 6 bases.

This clone has just a few counts. The CDR3 here is CASSPTGPGAGEKLFF. The DNA for the CDR3 is TGCGCCAGCAGCCCTACAGGTCCAGGGGCTGGTGAAAAACTGTTTTTT. The chain employs TRBV5-1 and TRBJ1-4, with D possibly matching TRBD1 (6 bases). The V and J ends lost 4 bases and 7 bases respectively, with 20 bases between them. Per germline, CDR1 SGHRS and CDR2 YFSETQ. The CDR3 is made up of 16 amino acids.

The CDR3 DNA reads TGTGCCAGCAGCTTAGAAAAGGGGGATACGCAGTATTTT. Translating gives CASSLEKGDTQYF. This sequence joins TRBV7-6 and TRBJ2-3; the D gene is possibly TRBD1 (5 bases). Looked up from germline, CDR1 is SGHVS and CDR2 is FNYEAQ. Trimming left V 1 base short and J 6 bases short, with 8 bases between. The length of the CDR3 is 13 residues.

The chain is built from TRBV9 and TRBJ2-3; the match to TRBD2 covers 7 bases. J gave up 0 bases and V 0 bases, and 4 bases lay outside the gene matches. This CDR3 contains 16 residues. Germline CDR1 reads SGDLS; CDR2 reads YYNGEE. DNA for the CDR3: TGTGCCAGCAGCGTAGGGGGAGGGGTTAGCACAGATACGCAGTATTTT. It specifies CASSVGGGVSTDTQYF.

The gene calls are TRBV18 and TRBJ2-1, with a possible D match to TRBD1 (6 bases). Germline assignment: CDR1 KGHSH and CDR2 LQKENI. The V and J ends lost 6 bases and 0 bases respectively, with 15 bases between them. The CDR3 sequence is 16 residues long. The CDR3 bases are TGTGCCAGCTCCCCCAACAGGGACATCTCCTACAATGAGCAGTTCTTC. The encoded protein is CASSPNRDISYNEQFF.

The rearrangement uses TRBV30 and TRBJ2-1; 9 bases map to TRBD1. CDR3 size: 16 residues. Germline CDR1 is GTSNPN and CDR2 is SVGIG (reference sequence). The ends lost 3 bases at V and 2 bases at J; junction bases unmatched: 8. CDR3 DNA: TGTGCCTGGAGAGGGAAACAGGGGGCCGCCTACAATGAGCAGTTCTTC. This encodes CAWRGKQGAAYNEQFF. The full variable domain, completed using reference TRBV30 and TRBJ2-1, is SQTIHQWPATLVQPVGSPLSLECTVEGTSNPNLYWYRQAAGRGLQLLFYSVGIGQISSEVPQNLSASRPQDRQFILSSKKLLLSDSGFYLCAWRGKQGAAYNEQFFGPGTRLTVL.

The chain recombines TRBV6-4 with TRBJ2-6, with 10 positions matching TRBD1. V lost 5 bases, J lost 2 bases, and 3 bases stayed unmatched. Germline V CDR1 and CDR2: MRHNA, SNTAGT. CDR3 length equals 16 residues. The CDR3 reads CASSPGTGAGANVLTF. The CDR3 bases are TGTGCCAGCAGTCCCGGGACAGGGGCTGGGGCCAACGTCCTGACTTTC.